These T cell receptor beta chains were read from a single sample in a study of blood T cells in healthy people across ages. TCRdb re-called the 5' RACE reads through MiXCR, storing one row per CDR3 protein. The sample lists about 1,500,000 distinct CDR3 sequences; under 30% were seen once. The sequenced material came from blood. These receptors all stem from a woman in her twenties or thirties in good health. CDR3s leave out the opening cysteine and the closing phenylalanine or tryptophan. Part of the rows lack a size; the others show once, few, many or a class for expanded clones.

J: TRBJ2-1
V: TRBV3-1
size: few
CDR3: ASGEGAIGDEQF

J: TRBJ2-4
V: TRBV12-3/TRBV12-4
size: -
CDR3: ASNHQGKLSSAEQY

J: TRBJ2-1
V: TRBV5-1
size: -
CDR3: ASSLTTSGGLTYNEQF

J: TRBJ2-1
V: TRBV20-1
size: few
CDR3: SVYILGRDNEQF

J: TRBJ2-2
V: TRBV5-6
size: -
CDR3: ASSLGVNTRELF

J: TRBJ2-7
V: TRBV7-9
size: many
CDR3: ASRSGTLYEQY

J: TRBJ2-7
V: TRBV6-5
size: -
CDR3: ASSSAPGTSGRGSEQY

J: TRBJ1-5
V: TRBV24-1
size: few
CDR3: ATSDRVSNQPQH

J: TRBJ2-1
V: TRBV11-3
size: few
CDR3: ASSLGVGGAGGSYNEQF

J: TRBJ2-7
V: TRBV28
size: many
CDR3: ASSLNLGQY

J: TRBJ2-1
V: TRBV28
size: -
CDR3: ASSFSVDAEQF

J: TRBJ2-1
V: TRBV5-5
size: -
CDR3: ASSFLQRNEQF

J: TRBJ1-2
V: TRBV29-1
size: few
CDR3: SVEGGANYGHT

J: TRBJ2-5
V: TRBV15
size: -
CDR3: ATSSALQETQY

J: TRBJ1-2
V: TRBV6-5
size: -
CDR3: ASSPQGGRNYGYT

J: TRBJ2-7
V: TRBV9
size: few
CDR3: ASSVVEGFGYEQY

J: TRBJ1-2
V: TRBV18
size: -
CDR3: ASSPDSGTVGYGYT

J: TRBJ2-1
V: TRBV27
size: -
CDR3: ASTVSGFNGQF